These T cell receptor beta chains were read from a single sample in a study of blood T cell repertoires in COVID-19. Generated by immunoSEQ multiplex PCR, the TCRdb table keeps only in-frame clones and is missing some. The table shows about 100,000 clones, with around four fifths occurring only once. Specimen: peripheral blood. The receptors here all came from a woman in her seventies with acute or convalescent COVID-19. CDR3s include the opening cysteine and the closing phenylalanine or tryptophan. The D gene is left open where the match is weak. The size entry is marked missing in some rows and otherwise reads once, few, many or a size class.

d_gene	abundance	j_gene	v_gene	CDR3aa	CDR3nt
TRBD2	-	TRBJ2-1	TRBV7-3	CASSLNFPLAGGNNEQFF	TGTGCCAGCAGCTTAAATTTTCCTTTAGCGGGGGGGAACAATGAGCAGTTCTTC
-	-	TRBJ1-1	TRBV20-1	CSASSQAGTEAFF	TGCAGTGCTAGTAGTCAGGCTGGGACTGAAGCTTTCTTT
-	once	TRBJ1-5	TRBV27	CASSLFRGPYQPQHF	TGTGCCAGCAGTTTATTCAGGGGACCGTATCAGCCCCAGCATTTT
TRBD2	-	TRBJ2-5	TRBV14	CASNRGGETQYF	TGTGCCAGCAATCGGGGGGGAGAGACCCAGTACTTC
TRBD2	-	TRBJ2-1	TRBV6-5	CASTQLAGAYNEQFF	TGTGCCAGCACACAGCTAGCGGGGGCCTACAATGAGCAGTTCTTC
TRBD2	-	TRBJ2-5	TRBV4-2	CASSHAGLSGGVGETQYF	TGTGCCAGCAGCCACGCAGGCTTAAGCGGGGGGGTGGGAGAGACCCAGTACTTC
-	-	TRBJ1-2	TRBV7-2	CASSLDRTAYGYTF	TGTGCCAGCAGCTTAGACCGGACAGCCTATGGCTACACCTTC
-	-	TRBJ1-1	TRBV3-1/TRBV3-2	CASSLDPRDTEAFF	TGTGCCAGCAGCCTCGACCCGAGGGACACTGAAGCTTTCTTT
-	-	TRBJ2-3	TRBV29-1	CSVQGSSGTDTQYF	TGCAGCGTTCAGGGATCATCCGGCACAGATACGCAGTATTTT
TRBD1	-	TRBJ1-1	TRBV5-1	CASSLGQGVLNTEAFF	TGCGCCAGCAGCTTAGGACAGGGCGTTTTGAACACTGAAGCTTTCTTT
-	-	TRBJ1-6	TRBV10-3	CAISQNGNSPLHF	TGTGCCATCAGTCAGAATGGTAATTCACCCCTCCACTTT
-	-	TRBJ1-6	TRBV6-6	CAAETGFNSPLHF	TGTGCCGCCGAGACAGGCTTTAATTCACCCCTCCACTTT
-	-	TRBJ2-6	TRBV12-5	CASGARTDSGANVLTF	TGTGCTAGTGGTGCCCGGACAGACTCTGGGGCCAACGTCCTGACTTTC
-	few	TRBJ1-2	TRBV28	CASSLVSGPNYGYTF	TGTGCCAGCAGTTTAGTGTCTGGGCCTAACTATGGCTACACCTTC
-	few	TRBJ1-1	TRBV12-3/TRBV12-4	CASSTIVNTEAFF	TGTGCCAGCAGTACTATAGTAAACACTGAAGCTTTCTTT
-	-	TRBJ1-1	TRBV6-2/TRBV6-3	CASSRLDRNTEAFF	TGTGCCAGCAGTCGGCTTGACAGGAACACTGAAGCTTTCTTT
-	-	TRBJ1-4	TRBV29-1	CSVQQGIRTNEKLFF	TGCAGCGTTCAACAGGGTATTAGAACTAATGAAAAACTGTTTTTT
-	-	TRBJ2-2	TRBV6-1	CASSDLVRKTTGELFF	TGTGCCAGCAGTGACTTGGTCCGAAAGACTACCGGGGAGCTGTTTTTT
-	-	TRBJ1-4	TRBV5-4	CASSSGGAEKLFF	TGTGCCAGCAGCTCGGGGGGGGCTGAAAAACTGTTTTTT
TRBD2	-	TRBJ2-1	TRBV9	CASSVGTSGGNEQFF	TGTGCCAGCAGCGTCGGGACTAGCGGGGGTAATGAGCAGTTCTTC
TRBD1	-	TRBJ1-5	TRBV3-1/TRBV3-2	CASSPDRGSAYSNQPQHF	TGTGCCAGCAGCCCGGACAGGGGCTCCGCTTATAGCAATCAGCCCCAGCATTTT
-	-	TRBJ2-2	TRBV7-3	CASSRGGELFF	TGTGCCAGCAGTCGGGGCGGGGAGCTGTTTTTT
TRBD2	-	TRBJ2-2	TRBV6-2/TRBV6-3	CASSYLAVNTGELFF	TGTGCCAGCAGTTACCTAGCGGTAAACACCGGGGAGCTGTTTTTT
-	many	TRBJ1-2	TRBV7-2	CASSQGRGGGYTF	TGTGCCAGCAGCCAAGGAAGGGGAGGGGGCTACACCTTC
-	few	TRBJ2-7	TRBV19	CASSMRASSYEQYF	TGTGCCAGTAGTATGAGGGCTAGCTCCTACGAGCAGTACTTC
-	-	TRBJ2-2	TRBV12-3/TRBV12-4	CASSRDWAGELFF	TGTGCCAGCAGCCGGGACTGGGCCGGGGAGCTGTTTTTT
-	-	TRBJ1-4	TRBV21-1	CASLRGEANEKLFF	TGTGCCAGCCTCAGGGGGGAAGCTAATGAAAAACTGTTTTTT
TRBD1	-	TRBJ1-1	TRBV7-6	CASSLGQGGLMNTEAFF	TGTGCCAGCAGCTTAGGTCAGGGGGGCCTCATGAACACTGAAGCTTTCTTT
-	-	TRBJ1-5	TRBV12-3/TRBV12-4	CASSLAANQPQHF	TGTGCCAGCAGTTTAGCAGCTAATCAGCCCCAGCATTTT
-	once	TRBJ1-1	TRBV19	CASRSIQGGTEAFF	TGTGCCAGTAGAAGCATCCAGGGCGGCACTGAAGCTTTCTTT
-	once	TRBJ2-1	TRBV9	CASSVWQLPNEQFF	TGTGCCAGCAGCGTATGGCAGTTACCTAATGAGCAGTTCTTC
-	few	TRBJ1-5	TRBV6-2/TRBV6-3	CASSYAEYSNQPQHF	TGTGCCAGCAGTTATGCGGAGTATAGCAATCAGCCCCAGCATTTT
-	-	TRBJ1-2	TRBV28	CASSLGRTLNYGYTF	TGTGCCAGCAGTTTGGGGAGAACATTAAACTATGGCTACACCTTC
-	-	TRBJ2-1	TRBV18	CASSPQGYGNEQFF	TGTGCCAGCTCACCTCAAGGATACGGGAATGAGCAGTTCTTC
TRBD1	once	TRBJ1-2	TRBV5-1	CASSRTGNGYTF	TGCGCCAGCAGCCGGACAGGGAATGGCTACACCTTC
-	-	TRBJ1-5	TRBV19	CASSIDTDQPQHF	TGTGCCAGTAGTATAGACACTGATCAGCCCCAGCATTTT
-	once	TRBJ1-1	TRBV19	CASSPIGSGLSTEAFF	TGTGCCAGTAGCCCGATAGGTTCAGGGTTGAGCACTGAAGCTTTCTTT
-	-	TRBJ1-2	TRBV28	CASSFQDNYGYTF	TGTGCCAGCAGTTTTCAGGATAACTATGGCTACACCTTC
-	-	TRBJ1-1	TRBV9	CASSVDQAGTEAFF	TGTGCCAGCAGCGTAGACCAGGCAGGCACTGAAGCTTTCTTT
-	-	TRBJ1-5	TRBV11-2	CASDENSNQPQHF	TGTGCCAGCGATGAGAATAGCAATCAGCCCCAGCATTTT
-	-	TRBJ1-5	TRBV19	CASSIFIDSASNQPQHF	TGTGCCAGTAGTATTTTTATTGACAGCGCTAGCAATCAGCCCCAGCATTTT
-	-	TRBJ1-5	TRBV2	CASNSLNSNQPQHF	TGTGCCAGCAACTCACTCAATAGCAATCAGCCCCAGCATTTT
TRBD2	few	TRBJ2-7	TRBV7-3	CASSLGLAGPYEQYF	TGTGCCAGCAGCCTCGGACTAGCGGGGCCCTACGAGCAGTACTTC
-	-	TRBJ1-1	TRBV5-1	CASSFDGGNTEAFF	TGCGCCAGCAGCTTCGACGGGGGGAACACTGAAGCTTTCTTT
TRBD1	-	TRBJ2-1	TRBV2	CASNSQGVNEQFF	TGTGCCAGCAATAGTCAGGGGGTCAATGAGCAGTTCTTC
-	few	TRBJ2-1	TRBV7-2	CASSQRGGAYNEQFF	TGTGCCAGCAGCCAAAGGGGAGGAGCCTACAATGAGCAGTTCTTC
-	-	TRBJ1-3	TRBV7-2	CASSTVGGSGNTIYF	TGTGCCAGCAGCACCGTGGGGGGATCTGGAAACACCATATATTTT
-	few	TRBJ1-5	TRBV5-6	CASSSGISNQPQHF	TGTGCCAGCAGCTCAGGTATAAGCAATCAGCCCCAGCATTTT
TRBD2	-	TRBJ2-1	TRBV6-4	CASSRLGLAGGNDNEQFF	TGTGCCAGCAGCCGCCTGGGACTAGCGGGGGGGAACGACAATGAGCAGTTCTTC
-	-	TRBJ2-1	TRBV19	CASPGQDYTLYNEQFF	TGTGCCAGCCCCGGACAGGACTACACACTTTACAATGAGCAGTTCTTC